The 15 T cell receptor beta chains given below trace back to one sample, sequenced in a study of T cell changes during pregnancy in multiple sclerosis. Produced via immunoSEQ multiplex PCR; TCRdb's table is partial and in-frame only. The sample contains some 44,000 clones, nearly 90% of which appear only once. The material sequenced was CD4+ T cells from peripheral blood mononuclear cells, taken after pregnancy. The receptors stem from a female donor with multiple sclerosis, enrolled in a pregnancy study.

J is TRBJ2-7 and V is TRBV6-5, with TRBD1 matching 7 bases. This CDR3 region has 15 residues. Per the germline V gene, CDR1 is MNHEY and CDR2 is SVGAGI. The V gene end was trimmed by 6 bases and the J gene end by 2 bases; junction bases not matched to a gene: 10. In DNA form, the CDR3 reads TGTGCCAGCAGGTTAACGGGGACAGATGCCTACGAGCAGTACTTC. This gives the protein CASRLTGTDAYEQYF.

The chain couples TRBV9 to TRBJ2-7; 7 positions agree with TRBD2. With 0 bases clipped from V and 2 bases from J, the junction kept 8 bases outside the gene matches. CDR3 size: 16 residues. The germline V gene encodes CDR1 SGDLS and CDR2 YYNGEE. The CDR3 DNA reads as TGTGCCAGCAGCGTAGAGGTTTTAGCGGGTACCTACGAGCAGTACTTC. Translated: CASSVEVLAGTYEQYF.

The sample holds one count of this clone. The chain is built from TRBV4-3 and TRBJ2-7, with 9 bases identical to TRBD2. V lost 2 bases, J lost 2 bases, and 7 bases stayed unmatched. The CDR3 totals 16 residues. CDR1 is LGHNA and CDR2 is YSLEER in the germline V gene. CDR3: CASSQSTSGLPYEQYF. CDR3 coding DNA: TGCGCCAGCAGCCAATCGACTAGCGGTCTTCCCTACGAGCAGTACTTC.

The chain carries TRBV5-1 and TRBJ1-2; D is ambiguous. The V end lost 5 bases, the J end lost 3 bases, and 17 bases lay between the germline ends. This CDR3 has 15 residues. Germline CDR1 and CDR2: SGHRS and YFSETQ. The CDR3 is CASRKDGRVDYGYTF. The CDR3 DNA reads TGCGCCAGCAGGAAGGACGGGAGGGTGGACTATGGCTACACCTTC.

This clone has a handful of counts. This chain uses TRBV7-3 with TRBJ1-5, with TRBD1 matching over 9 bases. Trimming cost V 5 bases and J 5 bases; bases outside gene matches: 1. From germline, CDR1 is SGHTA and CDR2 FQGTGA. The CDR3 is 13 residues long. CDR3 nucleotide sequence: TGTGCCAGCAGCCGGGACAGGGATCAGCCCCAGCATTTT. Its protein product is CASSRDRDQPQHF.

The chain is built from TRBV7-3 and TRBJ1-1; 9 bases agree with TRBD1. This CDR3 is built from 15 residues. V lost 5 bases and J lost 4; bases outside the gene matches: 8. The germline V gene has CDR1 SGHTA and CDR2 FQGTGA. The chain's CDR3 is CASSLSGTGSTEAFF. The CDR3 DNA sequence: TGTGCCAGCAGCCTTTCCGGGACAGGGAGCACTGAAGCTTTCTTT.

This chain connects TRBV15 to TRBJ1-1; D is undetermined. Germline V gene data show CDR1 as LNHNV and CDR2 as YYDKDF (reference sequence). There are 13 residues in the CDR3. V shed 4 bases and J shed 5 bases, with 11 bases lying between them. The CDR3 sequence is CATSKKRETEAFF. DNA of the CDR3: TGTGCCACCAGCAAGAAGAGGGAAACTGAAGCTTTCTTT.

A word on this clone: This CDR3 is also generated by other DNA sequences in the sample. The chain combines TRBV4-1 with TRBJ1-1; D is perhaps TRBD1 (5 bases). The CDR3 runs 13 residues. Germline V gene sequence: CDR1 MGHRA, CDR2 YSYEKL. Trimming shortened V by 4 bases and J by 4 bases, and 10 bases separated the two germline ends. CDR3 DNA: TGCGCCAGCAGCCCACTGGGGCTCACTGAAGCTTTCTTT. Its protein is CASSPLGLTEAFF.

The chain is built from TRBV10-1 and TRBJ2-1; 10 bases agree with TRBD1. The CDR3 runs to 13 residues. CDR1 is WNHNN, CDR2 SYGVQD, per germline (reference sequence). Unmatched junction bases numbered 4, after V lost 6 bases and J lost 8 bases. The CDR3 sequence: CASSRQGADEQFF. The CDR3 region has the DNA TGCGCCAGCAGCAGACAGGGGGCCGATGAGCAGTTCTTC.

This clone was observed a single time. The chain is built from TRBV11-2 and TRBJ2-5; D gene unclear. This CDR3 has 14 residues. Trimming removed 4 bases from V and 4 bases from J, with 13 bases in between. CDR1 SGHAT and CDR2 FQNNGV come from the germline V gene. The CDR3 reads CASSSPSTAETQYF. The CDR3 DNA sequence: TGTGCCAGCAGCTCCCCTAGTACCGCAGAGACCCAGTACTTC.

CDR3 region: CASSLVVAGQETQYF. For the CDR3, the DNA is TGCGCCAGCAGCTTGGTGGTAGCGGGGCAAGAGACCCAGTACTTC. The chain recombines TRBV5-1 with TRBJ2-5; 8 bases line up with TRBD2. V shed 0 bases, J shed 2 bases, and the junction held 3 bases outside the gene matches. The CDR3 has 15 amino acids. The germline CDR1 and CDR2 sequences are SGHRS and YFSETQ.

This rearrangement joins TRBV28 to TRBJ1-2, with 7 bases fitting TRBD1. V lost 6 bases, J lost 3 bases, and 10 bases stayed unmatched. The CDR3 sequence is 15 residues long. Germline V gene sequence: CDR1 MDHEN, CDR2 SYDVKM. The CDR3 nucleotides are TGTGCCAGCAGAGCAGGGGGTCACGACTACTATGGCTACACCTTC. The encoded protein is CASRAGGHDYYGYTF.

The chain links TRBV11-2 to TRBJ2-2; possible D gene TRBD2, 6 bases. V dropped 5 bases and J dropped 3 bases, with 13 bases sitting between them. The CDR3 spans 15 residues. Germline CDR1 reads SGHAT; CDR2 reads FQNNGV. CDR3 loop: CASSSSGLYTGELFF. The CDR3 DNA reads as TGTGCCAGCAGCAGTAGCGGTTTGTACACCGGGGAGCTGTTTTTT.

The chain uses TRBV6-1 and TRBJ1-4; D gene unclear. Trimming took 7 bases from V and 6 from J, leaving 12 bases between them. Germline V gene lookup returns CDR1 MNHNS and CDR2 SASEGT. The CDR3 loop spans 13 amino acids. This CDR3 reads CASTEGVDEKLFF. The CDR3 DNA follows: TGTGCCAGCACCGAGGGCGTCGATGAAAAACTGTTTTTT.

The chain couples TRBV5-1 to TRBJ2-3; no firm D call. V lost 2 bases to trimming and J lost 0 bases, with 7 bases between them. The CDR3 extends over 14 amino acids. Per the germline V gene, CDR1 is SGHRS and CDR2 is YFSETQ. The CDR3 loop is CASSFVTSTDTQYF. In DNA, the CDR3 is TGCGCCAGCAGCTTCGTGACTAGCACAGATACGCAGTATTTT.